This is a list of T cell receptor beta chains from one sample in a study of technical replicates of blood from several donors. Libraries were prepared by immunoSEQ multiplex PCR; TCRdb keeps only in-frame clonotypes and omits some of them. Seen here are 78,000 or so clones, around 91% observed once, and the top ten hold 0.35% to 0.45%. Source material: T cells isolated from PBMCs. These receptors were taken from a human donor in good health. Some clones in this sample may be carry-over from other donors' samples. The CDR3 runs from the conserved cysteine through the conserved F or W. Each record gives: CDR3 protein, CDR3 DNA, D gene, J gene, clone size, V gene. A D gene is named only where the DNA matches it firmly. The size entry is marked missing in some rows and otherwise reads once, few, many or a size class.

CDR3 protein: CASSLSSGNEQYF
CDR3 DNA: TGTGCCAGCAGTTTATCTAGCGGAAACGAGCAGTACTTC
D gene: .
J gene: TRBJ2-7
clone size: .
V gene: TRBV27

CDR3 protein: CASSPGSVTEAFF
CDR3 DNA: TGCGCCAGCTCCCCAGGTAGTGTAACTGAAGCTTTCTTT
D gene: .
J gene: TRBJ1-1
clone size: .
V gene: TRBV5-1

CDR3 protein: CASSQQITDTQYF
CDR3 DNA: TGCGCCAGCAGCCAACAGATCACAGATACGCAGTATTTT
D gene: .
J gene: TRBJ2-3
clone size: .
V gene: TRBV4-1

CDR3 protein: CASSLVGQTNEKLFF
CDR3 DNA: TGTGCCAGCAGCTTAGTGGGACAAACTAATGAAAAACTGTTTTTT
D gene: .
J gene: TRBJ1-4
clone size: .
V gene: TRBV7-2

CDR3 protein: CASSSPSGSEETQYF
CDR3 DNA: TGTGCCAGCAGTTCACCTAGCGGGAGTGAGGAGACCCAGTACTTC
D gene: TRBD2
J gene: TRBJ2-5
clone size: .
V gene: TRBV28

CDR3 protein: CATRRRGGNSPLHF
CDR3 DNA: TGTGCCACACGACGGAGAGGTGGTAATTCACCCCTCCACTTT
D gene: .
J gene: TRBJ1-6
clone size: .
V gene: TRBV2

CDR3 protein: CASSVGTKSQLFF
CDR3 DNA: TGTGCCAGTAGTGTCGGGACTAAATCCCAGCTGTTTTTT
D gene: TRBD2
J gene: TRBJ2-2
clone size: few
V gene: TRBV19

CDR3 protein: CASSFRESSSYNEQFF
CDR3 DNA: TGTGCCAGCAGCTTCCGGGAGAGTAGCTCCTACAATGAGCAGTTCTTC
D gene: .
J gene: TRBJ2-1
clone size: .
V gene: TRBV9

CDR3 protein: CASSLRASGSYSNQPQHF
CDR3 DNA: TGTGCCAGCAGCTTGAGAGCCAGCGGATCTTATAGCAATCAGCCCCAGCATTTT
D gene: .
J gene: TRBJ1-5
clone size: .
V gene: TRBV5-6

CDR3 protein: CASSHTTRGPYEQYF
CDR3 DNA: TGTGCCAGCAGCCACACGACAAGGGGCCCCTACGAGCAGTACTTC
D gene: .
J gene: TRBJ2-7
clone size: .
V gene: TRBV14

CDR3 protein: CASGNLGDTEAFF
CDR3 DNA: TGTGCCAGCGGAAACCTAGGCGACACTGAAGCTTTCTTT
D gene: .
J gene: TRBJ1-1
clone size: .
V gene: TRBV6-5

CDR3 protein: CASRSTEAFF
CDR3 DNA: TGTGCCAGTAGATCGACTGAAGCTTTCTTT
D gene: .
J gene: TRBJ1-1
clone size: .
V gene: TRBV19

CDR3 protein: CASSYGAAPDTQYF
CDR3 DNA: TGTGCCAGCAGTTACGGAGCGGCCCCAGATACGCAGTATTTT
D gene: .
J gene: TRBJ2-3
clone size: .
V gene: TRBV6-6

CDR3 protein: CASSRTEMNTEAFF
CDR3 DNA: TGTGCCAGCAGCCGAACAGAGATGAACACTGAAGCTTTCTTT
D gene: .
J gene: TRBJ1-1
clone size: .
V gene: TRBV6-5

CDR3 protein: CASRPYRGNQLQHF
CDR3 DNA: TGTGCCAGCAGACCCTATAGGGGCAATCAGCTCCAGCATTTT
D gene: .
J gene: TRBJ1-5
clone size: .
V gene: TRBV21-1

CDR3 protein: CASSLTDTKTEAFF
CDR3 DNA: TGTGCCAGCAGCTTGACAGATACTAAGACTGAAGCTTTCTTT
D gene: .
J gene: TRBJ1-1
clone size: .
V gene: TRBV7-9

CDR3 protein: CASGYGANYGYTF
CDR3 DNA: TGTGCCAGCGGGTACGGAGCTAACTATGGCTACACCTTC
D gene: .
J gene: TRBJ1-2
clone size: .
V gene: TRBV11-3

CDR3 protein: CASSLTYGGPPYNEQFF
CDR3 DNA: TGTGCCAGCAGCTTAACGTACGGGGGGCCCCCCTACAATGAGCAGTTCTTC
D gene: .
J gene: TRBJ2-1
clone size: .
V gene: TRBV7-3

CDR3 protein: CASSLRQDQPQHF
CDR3 DNA: TGTGCCAGCAGCCTCCGACAGGATCAGCCCCAGCATTTT
D gene: .
J gene: TRBJ1-5
clone size: .
V gene: TRBV25-1

CDR3 protein: CASSDLLLVNQPQHF
CDR3 DNA: TGTGCCAGCAGTGATTTGCTCTTAGTAAATCAGCCCCAGCATTTT
D gene: .
J gene: TRBJ1-5
clone size: .
V gene: TRBV2

CDR3 protein: CASRHEGQLGTEAFF
CDR3 DNA: TGTGCCAGCAGACACGAGGGACAGTTGGGTACTGAAGCTTTCTTT
D gene: TRBD1
J gene: TRBJ1-1
clone size: once
V gene: TRBV6-5

CDR3 protein: CASRPQGSHNEQFF
CDR3 DNA: TGTGCCAGCAGGCCTCAGGGATCCCACAATGAGCAGTTCTTC
D gene: .
J gene: TRBJ2-1
clone size: .
V gene: TRBV6-5

CDR3 protein: CASSVDLAGGYEQYF
CDR3 DNA: TGTGCCAGCAGCGTAGATCTAGCGGGGGGCTACGAGCAGTACTTC
D gene: TRBD2
J gene: TRBJ2-7
clone size: .
V gene: TRBV9

CDR3 protein: CASGLSDAGGLSNQPQHF
CDR3 DNA: TGTGCTAGTGGTTTGTCGGACGCCGGGGGGCTTAGCAATCAGCCCCAGCATTTT
D gene: .
J gene: TRBJ1-5
clone size: .
V gene: TRBV12-5

CDR3 protein: CASSQDHSPLLRIEQYF
CDR3 DNA: TGCGCCAGCAGCCAAGATCACAGTCCCCTTCTGAGAATTGAGCAGTACTTC
D gene: .
J gene: TRBJ2-7
clone size: .
V gene: TRBV4-1

CDR3 protein: CASSSTGQFF
CDR3 DNA: TGTGCCAGCAGTTCCACCGGGCAGTTCTTC
D gene: .
J gene: TRBJ2-1
clone size: .
V gene: TRBV28

CDR3 protein: CASSVAEGSGNTIYF
CDR3 DNA: TGTGCCAGCAGCGTAGCTGAGGGCTCTGGAAACACCATATATTTT
D gene: .
J gene: TRBJ1-3
clone size: .
V gene: TRBV9

CDR3 protein: CASSFGAAIKKETQYF
CDR3 DNA: TGCGCCAGCAGCTTTGGGGCTGCCATTAAGAAAGAGACCCAGTACTTC
D gene: .
J gene: TRBJ2-5
clone size: .
V gene: TRBV5-1

CDR3 protein: CASSLREGAGQPQHF
CDR3 DNA: TGTGCCAGCAGCTTACGCGAGGGGGCCGGTCAGCCCCAGCATTTT
D gene: TRBD1
J gene: TRBJ1-5
clone size: .
V gene: TRBV7-9

CDR3 protein: CASSFGTSSEQYF
CDR3 DNA: TGTGCCAGCAGTTTCGGGACTAGTTCCGAGCAGTACTTC
D gene: TRBD2
J gene: TRBJ2-7
clone size: .
V gene: TRBV27

CDR3 protein: CASSQDWVGENIQYF
CDR3 DNA: TGTGCCAGCAGCCAAGACTGGGTAGGGGAAAACATTCAGTACTTC
D gene: .
J gene: TRBJ2-4
clone size: .
V gene: TRBV14

CDR3 protein: CASSGRAGLAQFF
CDR3 DNA: TGTGCCAGCAGTGGTCGTGCGGGGTTGGCGCAGTTCTTC
D gene: .
J gene: TRBJ2-1
clone size: .
V gene: TRBV6-4

CDR3 protein: CASSGGLSGSYEQYF
CDR3 DNA: TGTGCCAGCAGCGGGGGGTTGAGCGGGTCCTACGAGCAGTACTTC
D gene: .
J gene: TRBJ2-7
clone size: .
V gene: TRBV9

CDR3 protein: CASSSWSTGFTGELFF
CDR3 DNA: TGTGCCAGCAGCAGTTGGTCCACAGGGTTCACCGGGGAGCTGTTTTTT
D gene: .
J gene: TRBJ2-2
clone size: .
V gene: TRBV5-8

CDR3 protein: CASSHRGNTGELFF
CDR3 DNA: TGTGCCAGCAGTCACAGGGGGAACACCGGGGAGCTGTTTTTT
D gene: TRBD1
J gene: TRBJ2-2
clone size: .
V gene: TRBV27

CDR3 protein: CASSPPGWTGIYNEQFF
CDR3 DNA: TGTGCCAGTAGCCCTCCAGGGTGGACAGGGATCTACAATGAGCAGTTCTTC
D gene: TRBD1
J gene: TRBJ2-1
clone size: .
V gene: TRBV19

CDR3 protein: CASSLRTGGDTQYF
CDR3 DNA: TGTGCCAGCAGTTTACGAACAGGGGGAGATACGCAGTATTTT
D gene: TRBD1
J gene: TRBJ2-3
clone size: .
V gene: TRBV27

CDR3 protein: CASSQDLAGPYEQYF
CDR3 DNA: TGTGCCAGCAGCCAAGACCTAGCGGGGCCCTACGAGCAGTACTTC
D gene: TRBD2
J gene: TRBJ2-7
clone size: .
V gene: TRBV14

CDR3 protein: CASSVWTPTEAFF
CDR3 DNA: TGTGCCAGCAGCGTTTGGACACCCACTGAAGCTTTCTTT
D gene: .
J gene: TRBJ1-1
clone size: .
V gene: TRBV7-2

CDR3 protein: CASSERGGTEAFF
CDR3 DNA: TGCGCCAGCAGTGAGAGAGGTGGCACTGAAGCTTTCTTT
D gene: .
J gene: TRBJ1-1
clone size: many
V gene: TRBV10-1

CDR3 protein: CASSSTGYSNQPQHF
CDR3 DNA: TGTGCCAGCAGTTCTACAGGGTATAGCAATCAGCCCCAGCATTTT
D gene: .
J gene: TRBJ1-5
clone size: once
V gene: TRBV6-4

CDR3 protein: CASSYSLGGGPYEQYF
CDR3 DNA: TGTGCCAGCAGTTACTCCCTAGGCGGGGGCCCCTACGAGCAGTACTTC
D gene: .
J gene: TRBJ2-7
clone size: .
V gene: TRBV6-5

CDR3 protein: CASSFDRAEAFF
CDR3 DNA: TGTGCCAGCAGCTTTGACAGGGCTGAGGCTTTCTTT
D gene: TRBD1
J gene: TRBJ1-1
clone size: few
V gene: TRBV5-4

CDR3 protein: CASSLVTQIAAFF
CDR3 DNA: TGTGCCAGCAGCTTAGTGACACAGATTGCGGCTTTCTTT
D gene: .
J gene: TRBJ1-1
clone size: .
V gene: TRBV7-9

CDR3 protein: CSVGPQRADTQYF
CDR3 DNA: TGCAGCGTTGGACCCCAGAGGGCAGATACGCAGTATTTT
D gene: .
J gene: TRBJ2-3
clone size: .
V gene: TRBV29-1